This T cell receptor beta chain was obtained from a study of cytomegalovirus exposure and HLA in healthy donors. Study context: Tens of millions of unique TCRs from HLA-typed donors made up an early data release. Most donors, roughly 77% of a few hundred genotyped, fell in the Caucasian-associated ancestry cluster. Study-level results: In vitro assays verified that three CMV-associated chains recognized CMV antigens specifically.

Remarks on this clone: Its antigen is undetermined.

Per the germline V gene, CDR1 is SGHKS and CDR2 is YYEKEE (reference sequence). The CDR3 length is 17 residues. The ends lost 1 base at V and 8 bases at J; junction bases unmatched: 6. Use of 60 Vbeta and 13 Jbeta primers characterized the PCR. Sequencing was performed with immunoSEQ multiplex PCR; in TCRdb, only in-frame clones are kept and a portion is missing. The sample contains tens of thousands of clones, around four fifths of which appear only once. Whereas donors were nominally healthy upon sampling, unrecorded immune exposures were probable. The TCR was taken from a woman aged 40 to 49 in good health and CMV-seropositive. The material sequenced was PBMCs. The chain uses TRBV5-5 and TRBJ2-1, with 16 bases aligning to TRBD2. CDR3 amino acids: CASSLFGTSGGDDEQFF. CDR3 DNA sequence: TGTGCCAGCAGCTTGTTCGGGACTAGCGGGGGGGACGATGAGCAGTTCTTC.